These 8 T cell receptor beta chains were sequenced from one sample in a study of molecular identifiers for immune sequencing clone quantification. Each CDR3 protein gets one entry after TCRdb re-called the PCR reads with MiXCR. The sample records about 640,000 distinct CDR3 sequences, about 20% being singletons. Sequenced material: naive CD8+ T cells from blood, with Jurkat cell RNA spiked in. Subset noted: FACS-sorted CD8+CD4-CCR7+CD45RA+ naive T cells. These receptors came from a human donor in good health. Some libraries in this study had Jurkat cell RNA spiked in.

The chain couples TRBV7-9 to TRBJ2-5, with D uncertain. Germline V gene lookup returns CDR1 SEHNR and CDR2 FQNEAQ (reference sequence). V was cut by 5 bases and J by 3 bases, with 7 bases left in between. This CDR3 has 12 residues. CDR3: CASSPAEETQYF. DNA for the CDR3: TGTGCCAGCAGCCCCGCGGAAGAGACCCAGTACTTC.

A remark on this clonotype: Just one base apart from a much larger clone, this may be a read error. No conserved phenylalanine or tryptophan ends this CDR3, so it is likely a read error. CDR3 in DNA: TGTGCCAGCAGCTTAGCGTGGGGAGGACAGGGGGCCTACGAGCAGTACTAC. Its protein product is CASSLAWGGQGAYEQYY. The chain employs TRBV7-9 and TRBJ2-7; 10 positions agree with TRBD1. The germline CDR1 and CDR2 sequences are SEHNR and FQNEAQ (reference sequence). This CDR3 is built from 17 residues. The V and J ends lost 0 bases and 2 bases, in that order; junction bases with no gene match: 7.

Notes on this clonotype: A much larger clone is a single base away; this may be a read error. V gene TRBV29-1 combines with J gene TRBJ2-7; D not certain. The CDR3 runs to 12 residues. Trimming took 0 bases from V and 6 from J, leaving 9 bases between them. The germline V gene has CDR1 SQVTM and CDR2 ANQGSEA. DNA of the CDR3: TGCAGCGTTGAAGACAGTAGCTTCGAGCAGTACTTC. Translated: CSVEDSSFEQYF.

In DNA form, the CDR3 reads TGTGCCAGCAGCGTTGACTATATAAAAGGGAATGAGCAGTTCTTC. It translates to CASSVDYIKGNEQFF. This rearrangement joins TRBV9 to TRBJ2-1; a possible D gene is TRBD2 (5 bases). V dropped 2 bases and J dropped 7 bases, with 16 bases sitting between them. There are 15 residues in the CDR3. CDR1 SGDLS and CDR2 YYNGEE come from the germline V gene.

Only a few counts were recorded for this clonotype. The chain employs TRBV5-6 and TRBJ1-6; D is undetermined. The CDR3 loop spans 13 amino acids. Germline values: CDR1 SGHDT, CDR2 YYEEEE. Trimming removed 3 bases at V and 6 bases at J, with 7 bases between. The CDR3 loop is CASSWEFNSPLHF. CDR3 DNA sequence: TGTGCCAGCAGCTGGGAATTTAATTCACCCCTCCACTTT.

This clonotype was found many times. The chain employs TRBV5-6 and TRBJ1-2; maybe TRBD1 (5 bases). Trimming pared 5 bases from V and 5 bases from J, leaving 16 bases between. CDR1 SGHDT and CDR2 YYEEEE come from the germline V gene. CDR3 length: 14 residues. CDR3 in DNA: TGTGCCAGCAGTTTCTCCGGGACGGAGTATGGCTACACCTTC. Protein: CASSFSGTEYGYTF.

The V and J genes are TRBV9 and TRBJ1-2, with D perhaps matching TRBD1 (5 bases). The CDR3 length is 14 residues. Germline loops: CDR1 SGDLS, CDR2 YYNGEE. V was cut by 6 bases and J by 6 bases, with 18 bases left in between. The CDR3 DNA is TGTGCCAGCACCGGCAGGACGGGGCCCAATGGCTACACCTTC. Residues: CASTGRTGPNGYTF.

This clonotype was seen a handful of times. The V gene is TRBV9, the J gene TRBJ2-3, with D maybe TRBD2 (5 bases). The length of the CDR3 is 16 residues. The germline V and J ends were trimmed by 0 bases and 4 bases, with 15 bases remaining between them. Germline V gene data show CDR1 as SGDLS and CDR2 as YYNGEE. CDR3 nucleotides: TGTGCCAGCAGCGTAGTTCTCGGTAGCGACGCAGATACGCAGTATTTT. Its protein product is CASSVVLGSDADTQYF.